These 8 T cell receptor beta chains were sequenced from one sample in a study of Ad26.COV2.S vaccination and SARS-CoV-2 variants. Sequencing used immunoSEQ multiplex PCR; TCRdb keeps in-frame clones, though not all of them. The top ten clones hold about 5% of a sample with a few hundred thousand clones, approximately 87% of them seen once. Regarding treatment: 15 to 20 received Ad26.COV2.S at low or high dose, single or two shots; about 5 received placebo; per-sample allocation not given. Sampling was performed 63 days after the first vaccine or placebo injection. Here the sequenced sample was peripheral blood, taken in a trial of Ad26.COV2.S vaccine versus placebo. These TCRs come from a person between 18 and 60 years old who received the Ad26.COV2.S COVID-19 vaccine or a placebo.

The chain uses TRBV18 and TRBJ2-7; TRBD1 is a possible D gene (6 bases). The V end was cut by 2 bases, the J end by 1 base, with 6 bases between. In germline, CDR1 is KGHSH, CDR2 LQKENI. The CDR3 is made up of 13 amino acids. The CDR3 is CASSPGTSYEQYF. The CDR3 DNA follows: TGTGCCAGCTCACCAGGGACATCCTACGAGCAGTACTTC. The whole variable domain, remainder taken from reference TRBV18 and TRBJ2-7, is NAGVMQNPRHLVRRRGQEARLRCSPMKGHSHVYWYRQLPEEGLKFMVYLQKENIIDESGMPKERFSAEFPKEGPSILRIQQVVRGDSAAYFCASSPGTSYEQYFGPGTRLTVT.

This chain joins TRBV27 and TRBJ1-6; a possible D gene is TRBD1 (5 bases). The CDR3 loop spans 19 amino acids. Per the germline V gene, CDR1 is MNHEY and CDR2 is SMNVEV (reference sequence). V lost 5 bases, J lost 5 bases, and 25 bases lay in between. DNA of the CDR3: TGTGCCAGCAGTCCACTTCCGGCGGGGGGGACGTGGAATAATTCACCCCTCCACTTT. Protein sequence: CASSPLPAGGTWNNSPLHF.

The chain has TRBV6-2 or TRBV6-3 and TRBJ1-1; D unresolved. This CDR3 is built from 12 residues. Between the trimmed V and J ends, which lost 4 bases and 4 bases, there was a span of 7 bases. Germline-derived CDR1 and CDR2 are MNHEY and SVGEGT. The CDR3 DNA reads as TGTGCCAGCAGTTCTTCTGGCACTGAAGCTTTCTTT. It yields the protein CASSSSGTEAFF.

The chain links TRBV19 to TRBJ1-5, with unresolved D. This CDR3 has 12 residues. V was clipped by 6 bases and J by 7 bases, with 10 bases between them. Per germline, CDR1 LNHDA and CDR2 SQIVND (reference sequence). CDR3 protein: CASRIMEQPQHF. CDR3 bases: TGTGCCAGTAGGATCATGGAACAGCCCCAGCATTTT.

V gene TRBV5-4 combines with J gene TRBJ2-7; 7 bases fit TRBD2. The CDR3 length is 13 residues. The ends lost 3 bases at V and 6 bases at J; junction bases unmatched: 6. Germline V gives CDR1 SGHNT, CDR2 YYREEE (reference sequence). In nucleotides, the CDR3 is TGTGCCAGCAGCTACGGACTAGTTACCGAGCAGTACTTC. It is translated as CASSYGLVTEQYF.

This clone occurred a few times. This rearrangement joins TRBV5-5 to TRBJ1-2; TRBD1 is a possible D gene (6 bases). Germline CDR1 SGHKS, CDR2 YYEKEE (reference sequence). This CDR3 contains 16 residues. V was clipped by 4 bases and J by 0 bases, with 16 bases between them. For the CDR3, the DNA is TGTGCCAGCAGCCCAGCGGGGGGCGCCCCTAACTATGGCTACACCTTC. Amino acid sequence: CASSPAGGAPNYGYTF.

The chain employs TRBV3-1 (or the pseudogene TRBV3-2) and TRBJ1-2; D is ambiguous. V was shortened by 3 bases and J by 4 bases, with 9 bases between the two germline ends. There are 13 residues in the CDR3. Germline V lookup: CDR1 LGHDT, CDR2 YNNKEL (reference sequence). The CDR3 spells CASSHRTGYGYTF. The CDR3 bases are TGTGCCAGCAGCCATCGGACTGGCTATGGCTACACCTTC.

The rearrangement links TRBV11-2 to TRBJ2-3, with D perhaps TRBD2 (6 bases). The CDR3 totals 17 residues. Per the germline V gene, CDR1 is SGHAT and CDR2 is FQNNGV. V was pared by 0 bases and J by 4 bases, with 17 bases between. CDR3 amino acids: CASSLDWREAGSDTQYF. CDR3 nucleotide sequence: TGTGCCAGCAGCTTAGATTGGCGGGAAGCTGGGTCAGATACGCAGTATTTT. The whole variable domain, filled in from reference TRBV11-2 and TRBJ2-3, reads EAGVAQSPRYKIIEKRQSVAFWCNPISGHATLYWYQQILGQGPKLLIQFQNNGVVDDSQLPKDRFSAERLKGVDSTLKIQPAKLEDSAVYLCASSLDWREAGSDTQYFGPGTRLTVL.